This T cell receptor beta chain was recovered during a study of neurological immune-mediated disorders. Germline CDR1 SGDLS, CDR2 YYNGEE. The CDR3 length is 15 residues. Germline trimming cut 3 bases from V and 4 bases from J; bases unmatched to any gene: 4. TCRdb re-analysed the 5' RACE reads in MiXCR, keeping a single row per CDR3 protein. In the table there are tens of thousands of distinct CDR3 sequences, about 10% of which are singletons. There are many counts of this clonotype. Material: PBMCs. This TCR derives from a woman aged 55-70 years with HTLV-1-associated myelopathy (HAM/TSP). The V gene is TRBV9, the J gene TRBJ2-1; 10 nucleotides align to TRBD2. DNA for the CDR3: TGTGCCAGCAGCGAGGGACTAGCGTGGTACAATGAGCAGTTCTTC. Its translation is CASSEGLAWYNEQFF.